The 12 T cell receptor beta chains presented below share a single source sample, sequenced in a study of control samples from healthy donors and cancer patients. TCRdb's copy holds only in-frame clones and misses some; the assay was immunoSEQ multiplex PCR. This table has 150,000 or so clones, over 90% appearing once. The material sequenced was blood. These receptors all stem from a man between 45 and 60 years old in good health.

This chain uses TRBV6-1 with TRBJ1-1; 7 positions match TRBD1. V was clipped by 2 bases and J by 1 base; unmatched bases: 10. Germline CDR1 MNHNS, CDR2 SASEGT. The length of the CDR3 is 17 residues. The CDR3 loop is CASSEPAGGNGNTEAFF. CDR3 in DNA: TGTGCCAGCAGTGAACCCGCAGGGGGAAACGGGAACACTGAAGCTTTCTTT.

This CDR3 reads CASSSRQLAMYGTETQYF. DNA for the CDR3: TGTGCCAGCAGCTCCCGTCAACTAGCGATGTACGGCACAGAGACCCAGTACTTC. This chain joins TRBV7-2 and TRBJ2-5, with 7 bases fitting TRBD2. The length of the CDR3 is 18 residues. V gave up 4 bases and J gave up 4 bases; unmatched junction bases: 18. CDR1 is SGHTA and CDR2 is FQGNSA in the germline V gene.

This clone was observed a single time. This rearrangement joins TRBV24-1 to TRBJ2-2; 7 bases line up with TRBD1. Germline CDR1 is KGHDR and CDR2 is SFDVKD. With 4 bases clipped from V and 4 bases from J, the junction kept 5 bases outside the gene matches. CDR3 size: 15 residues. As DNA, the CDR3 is TGTGCCACCAGTGAAAGGGGGCGGACCACCGGGGAGCTGTTTTTT. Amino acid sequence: CATSERGRTTGELFF.

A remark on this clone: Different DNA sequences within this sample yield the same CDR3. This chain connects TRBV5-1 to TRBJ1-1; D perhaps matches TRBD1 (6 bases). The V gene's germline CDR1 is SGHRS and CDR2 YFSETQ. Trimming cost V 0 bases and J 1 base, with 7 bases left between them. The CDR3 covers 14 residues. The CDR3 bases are TGCGCCAGCAGCTTGGAAGGGGGGAACACTGAAGCTTTCTTT. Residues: CASSLEGGNTEAFF.

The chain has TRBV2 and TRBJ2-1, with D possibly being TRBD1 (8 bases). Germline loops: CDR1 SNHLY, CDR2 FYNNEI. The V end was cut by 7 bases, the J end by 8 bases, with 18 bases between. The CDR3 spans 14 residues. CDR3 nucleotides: TGTGCCAGCAATCAGGGGGCGCGGGGGCATGAGCAGTTCTTC. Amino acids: CASNQGARGHEQFF.

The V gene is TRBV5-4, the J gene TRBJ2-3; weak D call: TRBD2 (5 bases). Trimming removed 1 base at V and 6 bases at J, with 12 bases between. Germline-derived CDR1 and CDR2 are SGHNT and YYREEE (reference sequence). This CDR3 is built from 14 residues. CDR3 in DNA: TGTGCCAGCAGCTTGACGGGGAAGACGGATACGCAGTATTTT. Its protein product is CASSLTGKTDTQYF.

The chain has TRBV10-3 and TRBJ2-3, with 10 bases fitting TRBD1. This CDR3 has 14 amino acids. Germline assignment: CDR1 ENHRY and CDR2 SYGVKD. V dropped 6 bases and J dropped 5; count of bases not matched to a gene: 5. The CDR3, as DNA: TGTGCCATCAGCAGACAGGGGGCGGGAGATACGCAGTATTTT. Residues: CAISRQGAGDTQYF.

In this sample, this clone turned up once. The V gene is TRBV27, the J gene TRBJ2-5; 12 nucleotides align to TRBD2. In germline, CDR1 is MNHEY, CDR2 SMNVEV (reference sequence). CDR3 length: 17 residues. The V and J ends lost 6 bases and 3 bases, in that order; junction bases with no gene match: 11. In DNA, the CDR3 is TGTGCCAGCAGGTCCTGGCCGCGACTAGCGGGAGAAGAGACCCAGTACTTC. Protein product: CASRSWPRLAGEETQYF.

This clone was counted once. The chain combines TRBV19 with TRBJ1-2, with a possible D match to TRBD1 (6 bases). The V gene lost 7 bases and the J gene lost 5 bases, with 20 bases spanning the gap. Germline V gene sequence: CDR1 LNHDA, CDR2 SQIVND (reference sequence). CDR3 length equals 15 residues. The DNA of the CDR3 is TGTGCCAGTAAGGGACAATCCGCGTCTTCGTATGGCTACACCTTC. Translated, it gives CASKGQSASSYGYTF.

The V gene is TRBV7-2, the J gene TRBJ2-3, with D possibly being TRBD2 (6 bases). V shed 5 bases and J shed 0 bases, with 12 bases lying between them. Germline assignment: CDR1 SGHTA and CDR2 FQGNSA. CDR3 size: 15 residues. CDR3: CASSHGRTSTDTQYF. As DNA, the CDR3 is TGTGCCAGCAGCCATGGGAGGACTAGCACAGATACGCAGTATTTT.

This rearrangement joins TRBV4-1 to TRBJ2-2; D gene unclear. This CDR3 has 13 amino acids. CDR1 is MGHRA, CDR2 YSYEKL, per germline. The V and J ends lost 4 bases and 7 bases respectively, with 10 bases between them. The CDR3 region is CASSLRWVGELFF. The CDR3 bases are TGCGCCAGCAGCCTTAGGTGGGTCGGGGAGCTGTTTTTT.

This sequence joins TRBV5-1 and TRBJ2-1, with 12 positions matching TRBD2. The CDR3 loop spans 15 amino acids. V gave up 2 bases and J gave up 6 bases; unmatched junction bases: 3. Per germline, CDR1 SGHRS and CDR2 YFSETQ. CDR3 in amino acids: CASSLGLAGINEQFF. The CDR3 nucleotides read TGCGCCAGCAGCTTAGGACTAGCGGGAATCAATGAGCAGTTCTTC.